The source of this T cell receptor beta chain is a study of OX40 agonist ivuxolimab in advanced cancers. Whole-study context: Three partial responders included one hepatocellular carcinoma patient and two cutaneous melanoma patients.

The sample holds a few counts of this clone. The protocol was immunoSEQ multiplex PCR, while the TCRdb copy is restricted to in-frame clones and leaves out a portion. Of tens of thousands of clones in the sample, around nine tenths were seen once. The TCR sequence derives from an adult with an advanced solid tumor such as melanoma, head and neck, liver or kidney cancer. The sample consisted of CD4+ or CD8+ T cells sorted from blood, taken in a trial of the OX40 agonist ivuxolimab.

The CDR3 DNA sequence: TGTGCCAGCAGCTTGGGTCGGACACAGAACGAGCAGTACTTC. It codes for CASSLGRTQNEQYF. The genes are TRBV5-6 and TRBJ2-7; tentatively, D is TRBD1 (5 bases). CDR1 is SGHDT, CDR2 YYEEEE, per germline. With 0 bases removed from V and 5 bases from J, the gap between germline ends came to 12 bases. The CDR3 extends over 14 amino acids.